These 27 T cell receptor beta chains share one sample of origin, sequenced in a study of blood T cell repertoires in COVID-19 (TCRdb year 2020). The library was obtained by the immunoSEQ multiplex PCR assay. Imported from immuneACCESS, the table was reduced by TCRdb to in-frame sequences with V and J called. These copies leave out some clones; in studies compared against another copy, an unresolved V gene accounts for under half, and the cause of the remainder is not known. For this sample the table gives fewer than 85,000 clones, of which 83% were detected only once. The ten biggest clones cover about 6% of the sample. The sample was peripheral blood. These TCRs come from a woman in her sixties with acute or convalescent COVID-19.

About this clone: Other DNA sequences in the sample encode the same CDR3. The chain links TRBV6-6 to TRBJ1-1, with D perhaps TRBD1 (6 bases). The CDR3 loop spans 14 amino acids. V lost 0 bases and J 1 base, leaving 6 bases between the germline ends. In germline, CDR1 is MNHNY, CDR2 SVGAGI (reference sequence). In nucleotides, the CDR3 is TGTGCCAGCAGTTACTCAGGGGGGAACACTGAAGCTTTCTTT. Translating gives CASSYSGGNTEAFF.

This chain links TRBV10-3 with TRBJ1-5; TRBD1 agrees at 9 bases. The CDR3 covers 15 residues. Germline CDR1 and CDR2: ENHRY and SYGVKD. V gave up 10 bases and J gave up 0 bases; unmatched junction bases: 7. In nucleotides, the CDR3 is TGTGCCACTAACACAGGGGGCTATAGCAATCAGCCCCAGCATTTT. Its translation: CATNTGGYSNQPQHF.

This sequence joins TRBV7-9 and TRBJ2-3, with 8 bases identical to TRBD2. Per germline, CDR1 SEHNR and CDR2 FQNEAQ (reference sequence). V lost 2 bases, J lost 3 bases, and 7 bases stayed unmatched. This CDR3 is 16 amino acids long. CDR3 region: CASSLWGGGGTDTQYF. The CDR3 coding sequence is TGTGCCAGCAGCTTATGGGGCGGCGGGGGGACAGATACGCAGTATTTT.

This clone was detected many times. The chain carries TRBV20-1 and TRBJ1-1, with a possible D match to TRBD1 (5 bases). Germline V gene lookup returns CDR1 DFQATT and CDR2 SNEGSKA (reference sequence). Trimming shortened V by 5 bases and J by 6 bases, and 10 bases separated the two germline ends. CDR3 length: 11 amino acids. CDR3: CSAPGIPEAFF. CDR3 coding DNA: TGCAGTGCTCCAGGGATCCCTGAAGCTTTCTTT.

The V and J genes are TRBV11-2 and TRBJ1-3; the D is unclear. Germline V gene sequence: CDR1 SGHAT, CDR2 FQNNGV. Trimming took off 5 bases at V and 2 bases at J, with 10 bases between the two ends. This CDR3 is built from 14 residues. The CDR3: CASSPGKPGNTIYF. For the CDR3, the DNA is TGTGCCAGCAGCCCCGGGAAGCCTGGAAACACCATATATTTT.

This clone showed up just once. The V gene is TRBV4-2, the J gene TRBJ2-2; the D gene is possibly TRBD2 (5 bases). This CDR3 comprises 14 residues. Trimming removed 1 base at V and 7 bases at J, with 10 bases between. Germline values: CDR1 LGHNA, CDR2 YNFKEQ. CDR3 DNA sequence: TGTGCCAGCAGCCAAGCGGTACTAGACGGGGAGCTGTTTTTT. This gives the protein CASSQAVLDGELFF.

Here the CDR3 reads CASSPGQDYGYTF. The CDR3 nucleotides are TGTGCCAGTAGTCCCGGACAGGACTATGGCTACACCTTC. The rearrangement links TRBV19 to TRBJ1-2, with 7 bases identical to TRBD1. Germline values: CDR1 LNHDA, CDR2 SQIVND (reference sequence). Trimming cost V 5 bases and J 3 bases; bases outside gene matches: 3. CDR3 size: 13 residues.

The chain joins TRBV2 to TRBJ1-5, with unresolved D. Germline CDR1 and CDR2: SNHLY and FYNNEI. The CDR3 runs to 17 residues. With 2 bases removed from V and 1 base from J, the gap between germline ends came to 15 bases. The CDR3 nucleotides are TGTGCCAGCAGTGAACTGGACGTTCGGAGGAGCAATCAGCCCCAGCATTTT. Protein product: CASSELDVRRSNQPQHF.

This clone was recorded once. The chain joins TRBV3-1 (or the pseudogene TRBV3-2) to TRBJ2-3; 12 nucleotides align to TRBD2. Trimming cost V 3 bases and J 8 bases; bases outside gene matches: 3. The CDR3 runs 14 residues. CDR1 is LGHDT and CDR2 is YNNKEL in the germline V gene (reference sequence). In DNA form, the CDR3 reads TGTGCCAGCAGCCAGCAGGGACTAGCGGGTACGCAGTATTTT. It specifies CASSQQGLAGTQYF.

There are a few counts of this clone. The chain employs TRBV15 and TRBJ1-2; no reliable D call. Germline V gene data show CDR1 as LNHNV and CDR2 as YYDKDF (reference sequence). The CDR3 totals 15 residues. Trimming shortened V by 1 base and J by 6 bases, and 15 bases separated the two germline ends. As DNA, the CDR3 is TGTGCCACCAGCAGAGGCGAGAAACTTATCCATGGCTACACCTTC. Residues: CATSRGEKLIHGYTF.

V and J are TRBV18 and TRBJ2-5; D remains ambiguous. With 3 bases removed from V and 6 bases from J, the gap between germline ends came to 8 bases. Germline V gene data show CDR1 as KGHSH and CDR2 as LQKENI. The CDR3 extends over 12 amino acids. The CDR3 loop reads CASSPSTKTQYF. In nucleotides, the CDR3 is TGTGCCAGCTCACCGAGTACCAAGACCCAGTACTTC.

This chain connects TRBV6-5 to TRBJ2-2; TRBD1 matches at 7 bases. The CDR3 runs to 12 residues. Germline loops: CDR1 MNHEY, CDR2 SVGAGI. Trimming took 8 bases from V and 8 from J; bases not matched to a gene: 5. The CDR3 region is CASDRVPGELFF. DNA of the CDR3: TGTGCCAGCGACAGGGTCCCAGGGGAGCTGTTTTTT.

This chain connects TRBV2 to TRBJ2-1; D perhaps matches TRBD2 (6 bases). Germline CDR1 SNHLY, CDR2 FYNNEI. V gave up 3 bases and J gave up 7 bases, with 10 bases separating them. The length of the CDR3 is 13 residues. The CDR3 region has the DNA TGTGCCAGCAGTGAGGGGGGATTGAATGAGCAGTTCTTC. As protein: CASSEGGLNEQFF.

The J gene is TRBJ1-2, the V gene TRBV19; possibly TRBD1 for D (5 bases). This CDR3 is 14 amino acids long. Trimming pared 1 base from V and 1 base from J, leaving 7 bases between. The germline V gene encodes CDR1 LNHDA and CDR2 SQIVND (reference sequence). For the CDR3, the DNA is TGTGCCAGTAGTATAGCGGGGGATAACTATGGCTACACCTTC. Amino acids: CASSIAGDNYGYTF.

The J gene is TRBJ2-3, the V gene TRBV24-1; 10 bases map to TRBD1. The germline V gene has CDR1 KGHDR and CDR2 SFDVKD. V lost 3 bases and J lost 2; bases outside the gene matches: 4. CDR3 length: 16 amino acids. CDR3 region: CATSDPTGGNTDTQYF. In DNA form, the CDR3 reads TGTGCCACCAGTGATCCGACAGGGGGCAACACAGATACGCAGTATTTT.

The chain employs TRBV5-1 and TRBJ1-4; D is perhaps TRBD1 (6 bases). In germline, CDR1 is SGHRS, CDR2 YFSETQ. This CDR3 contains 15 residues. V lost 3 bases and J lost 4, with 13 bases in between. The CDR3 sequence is CASSSQGYGNEKLFF. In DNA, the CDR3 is TGCGCCAGCAGCTCACAGGGTTACGGTAATGAAAAACTGTTTTTT. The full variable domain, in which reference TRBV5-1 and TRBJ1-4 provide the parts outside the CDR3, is KAGVTQTPRYLIKTRGQQVTLSCSPISGHRSVSWYQQTPGQGLQFLFEYFSETQRNKGNFPGRFSGRQFSNSRSEMNVSTLELGDSALYLCASSSQGYGNEKLFFGSGTQLSVL.

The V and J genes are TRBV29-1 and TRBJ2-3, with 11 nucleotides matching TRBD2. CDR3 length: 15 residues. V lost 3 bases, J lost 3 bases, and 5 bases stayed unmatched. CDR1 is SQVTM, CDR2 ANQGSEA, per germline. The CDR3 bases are TGCAGCGTTGATTCCTCTAGCGGGGGGACAGATACGCAGTATTTT. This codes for CSVDSSSGGTDTQYF.

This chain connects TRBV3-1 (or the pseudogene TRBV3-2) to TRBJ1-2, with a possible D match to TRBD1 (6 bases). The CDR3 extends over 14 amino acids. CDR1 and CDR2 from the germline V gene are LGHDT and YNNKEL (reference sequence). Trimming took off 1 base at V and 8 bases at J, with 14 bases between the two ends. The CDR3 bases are TGTGCCAGCAGCCAAGTGGGGGCAGGGGAAGGCTACACCTTC. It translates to CASSQVGAGEGYTF.

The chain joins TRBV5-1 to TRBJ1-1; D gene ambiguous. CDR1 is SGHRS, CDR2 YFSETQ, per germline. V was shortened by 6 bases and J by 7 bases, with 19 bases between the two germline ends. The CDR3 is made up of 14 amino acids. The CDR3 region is CASTQDSAGGEAFF. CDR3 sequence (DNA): TGCGCCAGCACCCAGGACTCCGCCGGAGGTGAAGCTTTCTTT.

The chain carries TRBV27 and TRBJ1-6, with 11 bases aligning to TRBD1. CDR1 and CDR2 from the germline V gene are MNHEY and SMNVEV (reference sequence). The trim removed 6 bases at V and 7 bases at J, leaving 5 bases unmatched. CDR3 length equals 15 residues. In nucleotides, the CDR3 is TGTGCCAGCAGAGGACAGGGGGCCAAAAATTCACCCCTCCACTTT. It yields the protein CASRGQGAKNSPLHF.

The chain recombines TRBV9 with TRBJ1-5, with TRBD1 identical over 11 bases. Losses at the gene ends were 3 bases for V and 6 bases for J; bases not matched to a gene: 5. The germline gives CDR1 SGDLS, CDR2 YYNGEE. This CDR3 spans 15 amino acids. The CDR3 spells CASSAGTGGGQPQHF. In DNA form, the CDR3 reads TGTGCCAGCAGCGCCGGGACAGGGGGGGGTCAGCCCCAGCATTTT.

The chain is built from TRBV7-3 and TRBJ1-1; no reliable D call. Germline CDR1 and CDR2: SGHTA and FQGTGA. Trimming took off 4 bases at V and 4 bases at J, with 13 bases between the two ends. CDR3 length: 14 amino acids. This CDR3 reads CASSSGTGITEAFF. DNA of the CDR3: TGTGCCAGCAGCTCGGGCACGGGGATCACTGAAGCTTTCTTT. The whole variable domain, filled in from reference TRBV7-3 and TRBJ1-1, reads GAGVSQTPSNKVTEKGKYVELRCDPISGHTALYWYRQSLGQGPEFLIYFQGTGAADDSGLPNDRFFAVRPEGSVSTLKIQRTERGDSAVYLCASSSGTGITEAFFGQGTRLTVV.

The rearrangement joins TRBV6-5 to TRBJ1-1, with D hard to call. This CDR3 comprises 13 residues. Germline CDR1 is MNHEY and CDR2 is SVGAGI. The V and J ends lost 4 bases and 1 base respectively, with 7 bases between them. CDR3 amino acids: CASSSPRNTEAFF. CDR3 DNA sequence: TGTGCCAGCAGTTCCCCGAGGAACACTGAAGCTTTCTTT.

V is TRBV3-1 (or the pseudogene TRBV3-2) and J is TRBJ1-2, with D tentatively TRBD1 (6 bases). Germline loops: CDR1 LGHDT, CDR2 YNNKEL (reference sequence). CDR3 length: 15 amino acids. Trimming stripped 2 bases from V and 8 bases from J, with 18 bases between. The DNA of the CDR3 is TGTGCCAGCAGCCAAACCCCAGAGACAGGTGAAGGCTACACCTTC. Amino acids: CASSQTPETGEGYTF.

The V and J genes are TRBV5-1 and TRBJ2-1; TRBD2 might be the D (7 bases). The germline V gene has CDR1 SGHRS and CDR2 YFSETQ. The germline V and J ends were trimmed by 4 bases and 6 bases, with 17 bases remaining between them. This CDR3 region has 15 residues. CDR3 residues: CASSPKGGGLNEQFF. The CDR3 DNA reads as TGCGCCAGCAGCCCGAAGGGGGGGGGCCTCAATGAGCAGTTCTTC. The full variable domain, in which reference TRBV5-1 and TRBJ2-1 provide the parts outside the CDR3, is KAGVTQTPRYLIKTRGQQVTLSCSPISGHRSVSWYQQTPGQGLQFLFEYFSETQRNKGNFPGRFSGRQFSNSRSEMNVSTLELGDSALYLCASSPKGGGLNEQFFGPGTRLTVL.

CDR3 in amino acids: CASSVAGVAGYTDTQYF. For the CDR3, the DNA is TGTGCCAGCAGCGTAGCTGGGGTAGCGGGGTACACAGATACGCAGTATTTT. The chain uses TRBV9 and TRBJ2-3; 8 positions agree with TRBD2. The CDR3 is made up of 17 amino acids. The J segment lost 2 bases and the V segment lost 0 bases, leaving 8 bases of the junction unmatched. CDR1 is SGDLS and CDR2 is YYNGEE in the germline V gene.

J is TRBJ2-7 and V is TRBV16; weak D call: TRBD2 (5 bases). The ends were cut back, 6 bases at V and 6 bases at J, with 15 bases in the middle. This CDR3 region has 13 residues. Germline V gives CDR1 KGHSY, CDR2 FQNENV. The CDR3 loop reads CASREEGLREQYF. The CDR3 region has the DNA TGTGCCAGCAGGGAAGAGGGATTACGCGAGCAGTACTTC.